The entry that follows covers one T cell receptor (beta chain) sequence. Its antigen has not been determined. No much larger clonotype is one base removed from it; base qualities were not supplied. V loses 6 bases at its end and J loses 6 bases; junction bases beyond the gene matches: 7. The CDR3 sequence holds 15 residues, the cysteine and phenylalanine included. Only the CDR3 portion is preserved as DNA: 45 bases, with reading frame beginning at the first base. CDR1 and CDR2 were assigned from the germline V gene (reference sequence) as LNHDA and SQIVND. This sample was taken from a study of shared clonotypes between healthy human individuals (dated by TCRdb to 2020 to 2022). Concerning the study at large: A few men and a couple of women, aged 18 to 49 years, made up the cohort. For each donor, CD4 naive and CD4 memory were each given three plates, CD8 naive was given two plates, and CD8 memory was given one plate. To estimate repertoire size and how much clonotype sharing occurs between individuals, the study deeply sequenced the blood TCR repertoires of a handful of healthy adults. To increase sequencing depth and limit assay-specific biases, different laboratories used diverse techniques to prepare libraries and sequence TCR repertoires. Each donor's leukapheresis produced roughly between roughly 0.85 and 10 billion PBMCs. Study-wide findings and limitations: Naive subsets generally had larger estimated clonotype richness than memory subsets did. Sharing across four donors was observed for about 5% of naive CD4, around 3.5% of naive CD8, about 2.3% of memory CD4, and about 0.4% of memory CD8 clonotypes. Compared with non-shared clonotypes, clonotypes shared by all four sorted-subset donors had higher generation probabilities. Incomplete sequencing was indicated by rarefaction of sorted-subset datasets, despite the large sequencing depth. Pairwise subsampling led to the expectation that sequencing depth would affect the degree of clonotype sharing among donors. Because the study included a small number of donors, the genetic and exposure-history diversity represented was limited. Sampling was restricted to blood, and TCR repertoires in tissue are likely to differ from TCR repertoires in blood.

TCR CDR3 regions were amplified from genomic DNA by multiplex PCR using the deep immunoSEQ assay. Extracted genomic DNA from each cell subset was spread evenly across all wells of several immunoSEQ 96-well plates, with each plate serving as a replicate. For sorted subsets, approximately 200 ng of genomic DNA, equivalent to 30,000 or so T cell genomes, went into each replicate PCR. The purified libraries were quantified using a Qubit 3.0 fluorometer, sized with a Bioanalyzer 2100, and then quantified again using the KAPA Library Quantification kit. Every immunoSEQ 96-well plate was sequenced on a separate single-read 150-cycle Illumina NextSeq 550 flow cell. As for the original processing: Because the immunoSEQ output held only junctional sequences and lacked quality scores, the filtering could not match the filtering applied to full-length reads. To assign V/J genes and CDR3, sequences were annotated against IMGT germline references using PyIR, a Python wrapper for IgBLAST v1.9. Reads with weak V/J assignments (E-value above 1e-6), missing CDR3, stop codons, out-of-frame junctions, or ambiguous translated residues were removed. V3J clonotypes were defined by identical inferred V gene, J gene, and CDR3 amino acid sequence. To compute the percentage overlap between repertoires, the number of shared unique clonotypes was divided by the size of the smaller repertoire. Three approaches were used to assess repertoire richness: RTK rarefaction, the Chao1 estimator, and Recon v2.1 estimates of unobserved clonotypes. Generation probabilities were computed with OLGA for all TCRbeta clonotypes obtained by the gDNA method from several donors. In its TCRdb copy, this immuneACCESS table keeps in-frame sequences only and misses some clones. Where compared with another copy, unresolved V genes explain less than half of these, and the others have no known cause. V and J calls and clone size come straight from that table; D and trimming were deduced from the DNA. This sample gives hundreds of thousands of clones in total; roughly 95% of them show up just once. Approximately 0.12% of the sample is taken by the ten largest.

CD8 naive samples consisted of CD45RO-negative cells that were positively selected for CCR7, yielding a CD45RA+CCR7+ population without TemRA cells. The donors were healthy, HIV-negative adults who had no recently reported acute infections or vaccinations. Every donor was a Caucasian adult residing in Nashville, Tennessee, USA. After blood collection by leukapheresis, PBMCs were isolated using Ficoll-Histopaque density gradient centrifugation and then cryopreserved in the vapor phase of liquid nitrogen. Purity and quantity of every magnetically sorted T cell population were checked by analytical flow cytometry. Genomic DNA was isolated from each sorted fraction and quantified by UV absorbance on a Nanodrop 2000c.

The chain was built from TRBV19 and TRBJ2-1, with 11 bases in between that match TRBD2. The source material was naive CD8+ T cells sorted from blood. In the paper's terms, the cell subset or site label means: CD45RA+CCR7+. The source of this sequence is a woman under 40 in good health. The base sequence is TGTGCCAGTAGCTTAGCGGGAGGGCTCCTCAATGAGCAGTTCTTC. It translates to CASSLAGGLLNEQFF.